This T cell receptor beta chain is drawn from a study of blood T cell repertoires in COVID-19. About the study: The cDNA or gDNA used as material had been derived from T cells, B-cell-depleted T cells, or PBMCs.

The protocol was immunoSEQ multiplex PCR, while the TCRdb copy is restricted to in-frame clones and leaves out a portion. The data show some 350,000 clones, with approximately 87% seen just once and approximately 5.3% held by the top ten. Trimming left V 4 bases short and J 4 bases short, with 9 bases between. The V gene's germline CDR1 is SGHNT and CDR2 YYREEE (reference sequence). The CDR3 extends over 13 amino acids. The sequenced sample consisted of PBMCs or T cells enriched from blood (not recorded which). The chain combines TRBV5-4 with TRBJ1-3; perhaps TRBD1 as D (5 bases). The source is a woman in her thirties who had recovered from COVID-19. CDR3 protein: CASSRGSGNTIYF. CDR3 DNA: TGTGCCAGCAGCAGGGGATCAGGAAACACCATATATTTT.